The clone carrying this TCR beta chain is a singleton in its sample. An end of the junction does not agree with germline; a read error may underlie this. This record belongs to a study of early T cells in non-severe SARS-CoV-2 infection. Turning to the study itself: Chains were unpaired, as sequencing was done on bulk RNA from unsorted whole blood.

TCRdb itself ran the 5' RACE reads through MiXCR, one entry per CDR3 protein. The repertoire holds about 83,000 distinct CDR3 sequences, with 9% to 15% as singletons. The sequencing sample was made of whole blood. This sequence originates from an adult who was a healthcare worker with PCR-confirmed SARS-CoV-2 infection or an uninfected control (not recorded which).

In DNA form, the CDR3 reads TGTGCCAGTAGTGTAATCCAGGGGGCCTACAATGAGCAGCTCTTC. Translating gives CASSVIQGAYNEQLF. The chain employs TRBV19 and TRBJ2-1, with 8 bases matching TRBD1. CDR1 is LNHDA and CDR2 is SQIVND in the germline V gene (reference sequence). The CDR3 consists of 15 residues.